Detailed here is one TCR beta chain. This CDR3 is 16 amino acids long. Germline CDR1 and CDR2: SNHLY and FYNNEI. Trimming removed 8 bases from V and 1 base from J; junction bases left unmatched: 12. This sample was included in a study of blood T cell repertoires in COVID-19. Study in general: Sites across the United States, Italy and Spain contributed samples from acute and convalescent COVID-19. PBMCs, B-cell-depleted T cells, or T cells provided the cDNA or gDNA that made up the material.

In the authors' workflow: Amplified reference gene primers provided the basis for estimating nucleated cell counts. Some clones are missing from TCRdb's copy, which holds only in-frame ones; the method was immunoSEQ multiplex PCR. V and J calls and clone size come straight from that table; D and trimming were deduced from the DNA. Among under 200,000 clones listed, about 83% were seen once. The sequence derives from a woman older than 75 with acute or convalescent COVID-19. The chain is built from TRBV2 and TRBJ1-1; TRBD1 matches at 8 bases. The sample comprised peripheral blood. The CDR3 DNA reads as TGTGCCAGCCCCGGATTTGCGACAGGGGCGAACACTGAAGCTTTCTTT. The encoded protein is CASPGFATGANTEAFF.